This T cell receptor (beta chain) appears in the sequencing data of a study of blood T cell repertoires in COVID-19. J was trimmed by 6 bases and V by 6 bases; bases with no gene match: 17. Germline lookup yields CDR1 KGHSH and CDR2 LQKENI. The CDR3 totals 17 residues. In the original processing: Reference gene primer amplification in the assay estimated nucleated cell counts. The protocol was immunoSEQ multiplex PCR, while the TCRdb copy is restricted to in-frame clones and leaves out a portion. The DNA gave D and trimming, while V, J and clone size come from that table. The data hold over 60,000 clones, with roughly 90% observed a single time.

Sequencing used peripheral blood. This TCR was recovered from a man between 60 and 70 years old with acute or convalescent COVID-19. The V gene is TRBV18, the J gene TRBJ1-1; TRBD1 matches at 9 bases. The CDR3 sequence is CASSETGTGRLWAEAFF. The CDR3 DNA is TGTGCCAGCTCGGAGACCGGGACAGGGAGGTTGTGGGCTGAAGCTTTCTTT.